This TCR beta chain is drawn from a study of blood T cell repertoires in COVID-19. Whole-study context: Acute and convalescent COVID-19 samples came from the United States, Italy and Spain. T cells, B-cell-depleted T cells, or PBMCs provided the cDNA or gDNA that served as material.

Looked up from germline, CDR1 is LGHDT and CDR2 is YNNKEL (reference sequence). CDR3 size: 14 residues. V gave up 3 bases and J gave up 4 bases; unmatched junction bases: 4. How the authors handled the data: Researchers report that nucleated cell counts were estimated from reference gene primer amplification. The data were produced by immunoSEQ multiplex PCR, yet TCRdb's version contains in-frame clones alone and is incomplete. The D gene and trimming were derived from the DNA, and the V and J assignments and clone size from that table. The table lists roughly 260,000 clones, 85% to 90% of them singletons.

This TCR derives from a woman between 35 and 50 years old with acute or convalescent COVID-19. Sequencing input: peripheral blood. V is TRBV3-1 (or the pseudogene TRBV3-2) and J is TRBJ2-3, with 7 bases lining up with TRBD2. The CDR3 DNA reads as TGTGCCAGCAGCCAGAGGACTAGATCAGATACGCAGTATTTT. Amino acid sequence: CASSQRTRSDTQYF.